This section outlines one T cell receptor (beta chain) sequence together with its context. Trimming stripped 3 bases from V and 2 bases from J, with 10 bases between. Germline values: CDR1 SGHVS, CDR2 FNYEAQ. This CDR3 comprises 14 residues. In the original analysis: Nucleated cell number was recorded as an estimate derived from reference gene primer amplification. Assay: immunoSEQ multiplex PCR; the TCRdb copy retains only in-frame clones and omits some. The V and J calls and the clone size are those of that table, but D and trimming were determined from the DNA. The sample has 200,000 to 250,000 clones, roughly four fifths seen once; the top ten hold around 7.8%. This sample was included in a study of blood T cell repertoires in COVID-19. Study as a whole: Sites in the United States, Italy and Spain provided acute and convalescent COVID-19 samples.

This chain links TRBV7-6 with TRBJ2-5; D remains ambiguous. The clonotype comes from an elderly woman with COVID-19, enrolled during active disease. Sequenced material: peripheral blood. The CDR3 sequence: CASSFDGSQETQYF. As DNA, the CDR3 is TGTGCCAGCAGCTTTGACGGGTCACAAGAGACCCAGTACTTC.